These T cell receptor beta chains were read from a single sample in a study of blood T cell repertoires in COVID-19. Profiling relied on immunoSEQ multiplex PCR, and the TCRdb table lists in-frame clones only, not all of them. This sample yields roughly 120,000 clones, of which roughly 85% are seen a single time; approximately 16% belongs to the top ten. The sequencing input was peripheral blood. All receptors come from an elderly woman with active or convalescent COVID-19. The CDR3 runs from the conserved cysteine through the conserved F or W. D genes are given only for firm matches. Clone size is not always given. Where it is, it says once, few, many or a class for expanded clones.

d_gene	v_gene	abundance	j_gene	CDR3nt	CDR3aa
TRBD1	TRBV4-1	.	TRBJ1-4	TGCGCCAGCAGCCACAGCTTTCCCGGGACAGGTGTAAATGAAAAACTGTTTTTT	CASSHSFPGTGVNEKLFF
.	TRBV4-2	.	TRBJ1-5	TGTGCCAGCAGCCAAAGTGGAGTCAGGGCTCTCAATAGCAATCAGCCCCAGCATTTT	CASSQSGVRALNSNQPQHF
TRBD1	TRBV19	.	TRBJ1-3	TGTGCCAGTAGTTCTGGGGACAGTTGGATTGGAAACACCATATATTTT	CASSSGDSWIGNTIYF
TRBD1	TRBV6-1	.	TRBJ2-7	TGTGCCAGCAGTGAAGGAGGGGGCCCCTACGAGCAGTACTTC	CASSEGGGPYEQYF
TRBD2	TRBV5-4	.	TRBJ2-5	TGTGCCAGCAGCTTTCGGATAGCGGGAGGTTGGGAGACCCAGTACTTC	CASSFRIAGGWETQYF
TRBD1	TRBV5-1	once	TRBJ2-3	TGCGCCAGCAGCTTGTTCGTGACAGGGCCTAGCACAGATACGCAGTATTTT	CASSLFVTGPSTDTQYF
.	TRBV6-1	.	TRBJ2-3	TGTGCCAGCAGTGAAAGCCGTAGCGGACGCACAGATACGCAGTATTTT	CASSESRSGRTDTQYF
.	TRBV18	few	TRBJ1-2	TGTGCCAGCTCACTGGAGACAGGACCCTATGGCTACACCTTC	CASSLETGPYGYTF
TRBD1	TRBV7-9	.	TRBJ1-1	TGTGCCAGCAGCTTGGGGACAGCGGTTGGAACTGAAGCTTTCTTT	CASSLGTAVGTEAFF
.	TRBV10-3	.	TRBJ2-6	TGTGCCATCAGTAATCTAGCGACCGCCTCTGGTGGGGCCAACGTCCTGACTTTC	CAISNLATASGGANVLTF
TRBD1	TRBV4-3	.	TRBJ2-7	TGCGCCAGCAGCCAAGAACCAGGGGGCGGCTACGAGCAGTACTTC	CASSQEPGGGYEQYF
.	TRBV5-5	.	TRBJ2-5	TGTGCCAGCAGTATCCGGACAGAGCAAGAGACCCAGTACTTC	CASSIRTEQETQYF
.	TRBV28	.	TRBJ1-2	TGTGCCAGCAGCCAAAGACAGACCTATGGCTACACCTTC	CASSQRQTYGYTF
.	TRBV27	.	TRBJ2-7	TGTGCCAGCAGTCCCCATAACAGGGGACTTAGCTACGAGCAGTACTTC	CASSPHNRGLSYEQYF
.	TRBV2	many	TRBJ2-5	TGTGCCGGCCTTAGCCTGGGGGGTTCGGAGACCCAGTACTTC	CAGLSLGGSETQYF
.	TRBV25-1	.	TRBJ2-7	TGTGCCAGCAGTTTAATTACACAGGGTCTGGACGAGCAGTACTTC	CASSLITQGLDEQYF
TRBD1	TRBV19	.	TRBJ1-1	TGTGCCAGTAGTATCACAGGGGGACAAGCGCCGAACACTGAAGCTTTCTTT	CASSITGGQAPNTEAFF
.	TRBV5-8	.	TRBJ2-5	TGTGCCAGCAGGCTGGGAGTCCAAGAGACCCAGTACTTC	CASRLGVQETQYF
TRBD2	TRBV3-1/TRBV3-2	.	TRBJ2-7	TGTGCCAGCAGCCAAGTGACATTCACCGGGACTAGCGGGATATCCTACGAGCAGTACTTC	CASSQVTFTGTSGISYEQYF
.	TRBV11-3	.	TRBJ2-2	TGTGCCAGCAGCTTCCTGACAGGGAACACCGGGGAGCTGTTTTTT	CASSFLTGNTGELFF
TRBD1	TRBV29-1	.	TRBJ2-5	TGCAGCGTTGCTCGGACAGGGGTTAAAGAGACCCAGTACTTC	CSVARTGVKETQYF
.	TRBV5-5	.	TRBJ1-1	TGTGCCAGCAGCTTGAGCACAGGGAACACTGAAGCTTTCTTT	CASSLSTGNTEAFF
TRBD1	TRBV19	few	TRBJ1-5	TGTGCCAGTAGTATTGGGACAGTTAGCAATCAGCCCCAGCATTTT	CASSIGTVSNQPQHF
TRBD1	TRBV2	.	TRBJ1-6	TGTGCCAGCAACCCCAGGGGGAATTCACCCCTCCACTTT	CASNPRGNSPLHF
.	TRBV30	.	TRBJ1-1	TGTGCCTGGAGTACTGGGGGGTTCGGTGAAGCTTTCTTT	CAWSTGGFGEAFF
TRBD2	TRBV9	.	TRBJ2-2	TGTGCCAGCAGCGCGGGGACACTAGCGGGAGGTAGGACCGGGGAGCTGTTTTTT	CASSAGTLAGGRTGELFF
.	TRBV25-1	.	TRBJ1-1	TGTGCCAGCAGTGTAAACAAGAACACTGAAGCTTTCTTT	CASSVNKNTEAFF
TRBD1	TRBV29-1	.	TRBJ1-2	TGCAGCGTTGCACACGGACAGGGAGTAAACTATGGCTACACCTTC	CSVAHGQGVNYGYTF
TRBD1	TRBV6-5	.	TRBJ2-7	TGTGCCAGCAGCTCAGGGGGTCTCTACGAGCAGTACTTC	CASSSGGLYEQYF
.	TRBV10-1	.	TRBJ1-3	TGCGCCAGCAGTGCCGGTTCTGGAAACACCATATATTTT	CASSAGSGNTIYF
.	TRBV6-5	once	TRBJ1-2	TGTGCCAGCAGCTATACCTTGACAGACAACTATGGCTACACCTTC	CASSYTLTDNYGYTF
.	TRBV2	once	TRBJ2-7	TGTGCCAGCAGTGAAGGGGGAGCGGGCTCCTACGAGCAGTACTTC	CASSEGGAGSYEQYF
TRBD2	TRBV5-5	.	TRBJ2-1	TGTGCCAGCAGCCCGACTAGCGCGGGTGAGCAGTTCTTC	CASSPTSAGEQFF
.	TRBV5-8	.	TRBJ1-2	TGTGCCAGCAGCTTGGCCATCGTTCCGATGCGTGGCTACACCTTC	CASSLAIVPMRGYTF
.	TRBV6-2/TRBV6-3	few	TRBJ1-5	TGTGCCAGCAGTACACCCCAGCCCCAGCATTTT	CASSTPQPQHF
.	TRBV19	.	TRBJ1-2	TGTGCCAGTAGTATGAGTTACTATGGCTACACCTTC	CASSMSYYGYTF
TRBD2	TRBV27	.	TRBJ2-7	TGTGCCAGCAGCTTAACTTCCGGGACTAGTAGGTACGAGCAGTACTTC	CASSLTSGTSRYEQYF
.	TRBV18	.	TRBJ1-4	TGTGCCAGCTCAGTCGGAGTGGGGACTATTAAACTGTTTTTT	CASSVGVGTIKLFF
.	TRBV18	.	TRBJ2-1	TGTGCCAGCTCACCCTTGGCGGATTCCTACAATGAGCAGTTCTTC	CASSPLADSYNEQFF
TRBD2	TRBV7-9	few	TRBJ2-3	TGTGCCAGCAGCCCGGAGACGACTAGCGGGAAGGCAGATACGCAGTATTTT	CASSPETTSGKADTQYF
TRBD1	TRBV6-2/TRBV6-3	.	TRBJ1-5	TGTGCCAGCAGTTACCGGACAGGGTCCCAGCATTTT	CASSYRTGSQHF
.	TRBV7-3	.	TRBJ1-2	TGTGCCAGCAGCGAGGGCATCGCCTATGGCTACACCTTC	CASSEGIAYGYTF
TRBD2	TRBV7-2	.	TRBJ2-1	TGTGCCAGCAGCTTAGGAGCGGGAGGCTCCTACAATGAGCAGTTCTTC	CASSLGAGGSYNEQFF
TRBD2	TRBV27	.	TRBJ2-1	TGTGCCAGCAGTTTATCCGCCACTAGCGGGGTTTACAATGAGCAGTTCTTC	CASSLSATSGVYNEQFF
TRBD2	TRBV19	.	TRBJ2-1	TGTGCCAGTAGTCCAGGGACTAGCGGGAGTCTCTACAATGAGCAGTTCTTC	CASSPGTSGSLYNEQFF
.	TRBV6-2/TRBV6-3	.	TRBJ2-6	TGTGCCAGCAGACCTGGGGGGTTCGGGGCCAACGTCCTGACTTTC	CASRPGGFGANVLTF
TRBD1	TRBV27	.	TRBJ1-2	TGTGCCAGCAGTTTATCGTTCAGGGGGGCAGGCTATGGCTACACCTTC	CASSLSFRGAGYGYTF
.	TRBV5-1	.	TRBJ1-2	TGCGCCAGCAGTCAAGGGGTCGGTGGCTACACCTTC	CASSQGVGGYTF
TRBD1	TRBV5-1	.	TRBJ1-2	TGCGCCAGCAGCCGACAGGGAGGAGAGAATGGCTACACCTTC	CASSRQGGENGYTF
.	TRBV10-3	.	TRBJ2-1	TGTGCCATCAGTGAGTCTTCTAGCGCGCAGTTCTTC	CAISESSSAQFF